This TCR beta chain is from a study of blood T cell repertoires in COVID-19. Study-level information: From T cells, B-cell-depleted T cells, or PBMCs came the material, which was cDNA or gDNA.

Germline V gene data show CDR1 as MGHRA and CDR2 as YSYEKL. The V gene lost 4 bases and the J gene lost 4 bases, with 17 bases spanning the gap. The CDR3 is 16 residues long. The sample holds a few counts of this clone. Profiling relied on immunoSEQ multiplex PCR, and the TCRdb table lists in-frame clones only, not all of them. The table lists roughly 140,000 clones, about four fifths of them singletons. This sequence originates from a man between 60 and 75 years old with acute or convalescent COVID-19. Sequencing used peripheral blood. V is TRBV4-1 and J is TRBJ1-5; D is unresolved. CDR3 sequence reads: CASSPPKTGKNQPQHF. The CDR3 DNA sequence: TGCGCCAGCAGCCCGCCAAAAACCGGGAAAAATCAGCCCCAGCATTTT.